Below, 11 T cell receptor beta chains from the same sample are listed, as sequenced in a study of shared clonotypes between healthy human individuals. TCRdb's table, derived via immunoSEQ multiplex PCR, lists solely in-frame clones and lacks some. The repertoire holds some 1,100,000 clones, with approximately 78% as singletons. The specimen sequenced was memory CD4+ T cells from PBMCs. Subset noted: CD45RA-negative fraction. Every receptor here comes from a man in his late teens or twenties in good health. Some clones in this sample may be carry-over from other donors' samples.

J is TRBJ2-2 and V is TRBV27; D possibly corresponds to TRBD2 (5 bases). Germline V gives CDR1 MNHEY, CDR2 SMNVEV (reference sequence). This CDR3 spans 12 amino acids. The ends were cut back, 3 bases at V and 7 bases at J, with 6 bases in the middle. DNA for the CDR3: TGTGCCAGCAGTTTCCGGGGCGGGGAGCTGTTTTTT. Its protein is CASSFRGGELFF.

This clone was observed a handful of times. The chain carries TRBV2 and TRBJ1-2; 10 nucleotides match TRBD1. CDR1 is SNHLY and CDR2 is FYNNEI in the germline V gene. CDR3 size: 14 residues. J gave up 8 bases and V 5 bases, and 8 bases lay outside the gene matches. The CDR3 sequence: CASSPDRGRGGYTF. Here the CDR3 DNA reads TGTGCCAGCAGTCCGGACAGGGGGAGAGGAGGCTACACCTTC.

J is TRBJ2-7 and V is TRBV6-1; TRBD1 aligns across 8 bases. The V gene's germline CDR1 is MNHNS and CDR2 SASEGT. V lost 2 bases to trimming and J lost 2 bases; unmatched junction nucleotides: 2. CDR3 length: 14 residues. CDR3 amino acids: CASSEQGATYEQYF. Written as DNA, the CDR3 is TGTGCCAGCAGTGAACAGGGGGCGACCTACGAGCAGTACTTC.

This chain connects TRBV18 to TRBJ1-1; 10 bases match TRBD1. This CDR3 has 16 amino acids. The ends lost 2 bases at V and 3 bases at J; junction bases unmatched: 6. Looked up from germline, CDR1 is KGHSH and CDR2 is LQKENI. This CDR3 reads CASSPKDRGFHTEAFF. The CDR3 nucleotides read TGTGCCAGCTCACCAAAGGACAGGGGGTTTCACACTGAAGCTTTCTTT.

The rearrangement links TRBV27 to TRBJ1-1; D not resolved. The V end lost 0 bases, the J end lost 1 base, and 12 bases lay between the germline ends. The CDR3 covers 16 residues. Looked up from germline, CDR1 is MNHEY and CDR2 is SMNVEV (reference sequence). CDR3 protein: CASSLSRLMRNTEAFF. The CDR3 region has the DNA TGTGCCAGCAGTTTATCGAGGCTTATGAGGAACACTGAAGCTTTCTTT.

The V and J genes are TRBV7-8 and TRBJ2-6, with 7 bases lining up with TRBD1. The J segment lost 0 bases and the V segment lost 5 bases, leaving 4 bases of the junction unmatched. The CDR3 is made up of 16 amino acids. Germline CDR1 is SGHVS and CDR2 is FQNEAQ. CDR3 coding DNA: TGTGCCAGCAGCAGGGACAGCAGCTCTGGGGCCAACGTCCTGACTTTC. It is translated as CASSRDSSSGANVLTF.

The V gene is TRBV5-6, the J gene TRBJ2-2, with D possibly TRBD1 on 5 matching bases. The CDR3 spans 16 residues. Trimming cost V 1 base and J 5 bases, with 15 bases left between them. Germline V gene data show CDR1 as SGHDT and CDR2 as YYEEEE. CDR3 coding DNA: TGTGCCAGCAGCTTGAGGACCATCAGGGAAACCGGGGAGCTGTTTTTT. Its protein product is CASSLRTIRETGELFF. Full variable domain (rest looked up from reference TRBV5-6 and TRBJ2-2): DAGVTQSPTHLIKTRGQQVTLRCSPKSGHDTVSWYQQALGQGPQFIFQYYEEEERQRGNFPDRFSGHQFPNYSSELNVNALLLGDSALYLCASSLRTIRETGELFFGEGSRLTVL.

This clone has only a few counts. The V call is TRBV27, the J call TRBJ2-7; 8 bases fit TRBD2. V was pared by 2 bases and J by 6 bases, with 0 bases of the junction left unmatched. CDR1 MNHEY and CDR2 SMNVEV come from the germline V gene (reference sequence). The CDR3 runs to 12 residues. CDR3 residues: CASSLRGGEQYF. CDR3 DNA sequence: TGTGCCAGCAGTTTACGGGGGGGCGAGCAGTACTTC.

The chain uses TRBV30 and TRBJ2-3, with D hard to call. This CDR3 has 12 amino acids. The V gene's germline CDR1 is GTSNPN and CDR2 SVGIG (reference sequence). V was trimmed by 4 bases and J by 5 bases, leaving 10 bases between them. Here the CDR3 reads CAWTLLGDTQYF. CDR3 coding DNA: TGTGCCTGGACACTTCTGGGAGATACGCAGTATTTT.

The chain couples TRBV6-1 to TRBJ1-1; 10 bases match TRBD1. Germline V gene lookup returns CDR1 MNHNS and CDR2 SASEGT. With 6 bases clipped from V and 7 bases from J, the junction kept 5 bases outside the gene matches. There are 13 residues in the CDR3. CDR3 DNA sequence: TGTGCCAGCAGCCGAGGGACAGGGGTTGAAGCTTTCTTT. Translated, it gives CASSRGTGVEAFF.

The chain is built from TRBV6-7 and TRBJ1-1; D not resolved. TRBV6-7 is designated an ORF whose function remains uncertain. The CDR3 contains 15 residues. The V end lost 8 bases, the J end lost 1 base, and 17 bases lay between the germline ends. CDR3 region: CASGHGVPRNTEAFF. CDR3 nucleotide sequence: TGTGCCAGCGGCCACGGGGTTCCGAGGAACACTGAAGCTTTCTTT.